This is a list of T cell receptor beta chains from one sample in a study of radiation and T cells in renal cell carcinoma. Profiling relied on immunoSEQ multiplex PCR, and the TCRdb table lists in-frame clones only, not all of them. Of 15,000 or so clones in the sample, roughly 50% were seen once. This specimen was tumor tissue, taken from a patient whose treatment included radiotherapy and nephrectomy. The receptors come from an older woman with renal cell carcinoma. The CDR3 runs from the conserved cysteine through the conserved F or W. D genes are given only for firm matches. Clone size, where shown, is once, few, many, or a class for clones that have expanded.

CDR3nt: TGTGCCAGTAGTATTTCCCTGAAATACGAGCAGTACTTC
CDR3aa: CASSISLKYEQYF
v_gene: TRBV19
abundance: many
d_gene: .
j_gene: TRBJ2-7

CDR3nt: TGTGCCAGTAGTATGACCGGGACAGCCTATGGCTACACCTTC
CDR3aa: CASSMTGTAYGYTF
v_gene: TRBV19
abundance: many
d_gene: TRBD1
j_gene: TRBJ1-2

CDR3nt: TGTGCCAGCCGGGCACTTGGGAACACCGGGGAGCTGTTTTTT
CDR3aa: CASRALGNTGELFF
v_gene: TRBV2
abundance: .
d_gene: .
j_gene: TRBJ2-2

CDR3nt: TGTGCCAGCAGCTTTAAGGCCTTGAACACTGAAGCTTTCTTT
CDR3aa: CASSFKALNTEAFF
v_gene: TRBV5-4
abundance: many
d_gene: .
j_gene: TRBJ1-1

CDR3nt: TGCGCCAGCAGCCAAGCGTGGACAGGGTCTCATAGCAATCAGCCCCAGCATTTT
CDR3aa: CASSQAWTGSHSNQPQHF
v_gene: TRBV4-3
abundance: .
d_gene: TRBD1
j_gene: TRBJ1-5

CDR3nt: TGTGCCAGCAGTTCCCTACAGGCTTCCTCTGGAAACACCATATATTTT
CDR3aa: CASSSLQASSGNTIYF
v_gene: TRBV27
abundance: .
d_gene: .
j_gene: TRBJ1-3

CDR3nt: TGTGCCAGCTCACCACCGGTGCGCAACTATGGCTACACCTTC
CDR3aa: CASSPPVRNYGYTF
v_gene: TRBV18
abundance: many
d_gene: .
j_gene: TRBJ1-2

CDR3nt: TGTGCCAGCAACGACAGGGGAGGTCAGCCCCAGCATTTT
CDR3aa: CASNDRGGQPQHF
v_gene: TRBV6-5
abundance: .
d_gene: TRBD1
j_gene: TRBJ1-5

CDR3nt: TGTGCCAGCTCAGATAACGTAGGGAACACTGAAGCTTTCTTT
CDR3aa: CASSDNVGNTEAFF
v_gene: TRBV18
abundance: many
d_gene: .
j_gene: TRBJ1-1

CDR3nt: TGTGCCAGCAGTGGGTCGGCAGGGGGTGGCTGGGAGACCCAGTACTTC
CDR3aa: CASSGSAGGGWETQYF
v_gene: TRBV6-1
abundance: .
d_gene: TRBD1
j_gene: TRBJ2-5

CDR3nt: TGCAGCGTTGGGGACAGAGGTGATCAGCCCCAGCATTTT
CDR3aa: CSVGDRGDQPQHF
v_gene: TRBV29-1
abundance: .
d_gene: TRBD1
j_gene: TRBJ1-5

CDR3nt: TGTGCCAGCAGCGTATCCACAGGGGGGCGAAACACCATATATTTT
CDR3aa: CASSVSTGGRNTIYF
v_gene: TRBV9
abundance: few
d_gene: TRBD1
j_gene: TRBJ1-3

CDR3nt: TGTGCCAGCAGCGTGAGCGGCCCCACCGCTGAGCAGTTCTTC
CDR3aa: CASSVSGPTAEQFF
v_gene: TRBV9
abundance: .
d_gene: .
j_gene: TRBJ2-1

CDR3nt: TGTGCCAGCAAACGAGGGGAGACCCAGTACTTC
CDR3aa: CASKRGETQYF
v_gene: TRBV6-1
abundance: .
d_gene: .
j_gene: TRBJ2-5

CDR3nt: TGTGCCAGCAGTTATACCCGGACAGGGTATTTTTCAGTCTACACCTTC
CDR3aa: CASSYTRTGYFSVYTF
v_gene: TRBV28
abundance: few
d_gene: TRBD1
j_gene: TRBJ1-2

CDR3nt: TGTGCCAGTAGTCGGCAGGGGGCGAGCACTGAAGCTTTCTTT
CDR3aa: CASSRQGASTEAFF
v_gene: TRBV19
abundance: many
d_gene: TRBD1
j_gene: TRBJ1-1

CDR3nt: TGTGCCAGCAGTTTATCCGGGGGAAGTGGGGCCAACGTCCTGACTTTC
CDR3aa: CASSLSGGSGANVLTF
v_gene: TRBV28
abundance: once
d_gene: .
j_gene: TRBJ2-6

CDR3nt: TGTGCCAGCAGTTGTAAGGGGGCACGCGCTGGGGACACTGAAGCTTTCTTT
CDR3aa: CASSCKGARAGDTEAFF
v_gene: TRBV21-1
abundance: .
d_gene: .
j_gene: TRBJ1-1

CDR3nt: TGTGCCAGCAGTAGGGACAGTTCCTACGAGCAGTACTTC
CDR3aa: CASSRDSSYEQYF
v_gene: TRBV14
abundance: few
d_gene: TRBD1
j_gene: TRBJ2-7

CDR3nt: TGTGCCAGTAGTATGGGGACAGGGGCTACCGGGGAGCTGTTTTTT
CDR3aa: CASSMGTGATGELFF
v_gene: TRBV19
abundance: .
d_gene: TRBD1
j_gene: TRBJ2-2

CDR3nt: TGTGCCACCAGCAGAGATGAAGTATATGGCTACACCTTC
CDR3aa: CATSRDEVYGYTF
v_gene: TRBV15
abundance: few
d_gene: .
j_gene: TRBJ1-2

CDR3nt: TGCAGCGTTAGGGGGGACGTCGACTCTGGGGCCAACGTCCTGACTTTC
CDR3aa: CSVRGDVDSGANVLTF
v_gene: TRBV29-1
abundance: once
d_gene: .
j_gene: TRBJ2-6

CDR3nt: TGTGCCAGCAGCGGGGGGACTAGCGGGGGTCCCCAAGAGACCCAGTACTTC
CDR3aa: CASSGGTSGGPQETQYF
v_gene: TRBV5-6
abundance: .
d_gene: TRBD2
j_gene: TRBJ2-5

CDR3nt: TGTGCCAGCAGCCCGGACAGGGGGCTGGCGAGGGAGACCCAGTACTTC
CDR3aa: CASSPDRGLARETQYF
v_gene: TRBV5-4
abundance: .
d_gene: TRBD1
j_gene: TRBJ2-5

CDR3nt: TGTGCCAGCAGTCAAGGGACGGCCTACAATGAGCAGTTCTTC
CDR3aa: CASSQGTAYNEQFF
v_gene: TRBV28
abundance: few
d_gene: .
j_gene: TRBJ2-1

CDR3nt: TGTGCCAGCAGCGTTGGGACTACGAGCGCCCACGAGCAGTACTTC
CDR3aa: CASSVGTTSAHEQYF
v_gene: TRBV9
abundance: .
d_gene: TRBD2
j_gene: TRBJ2-7

CDR3nt: TGTGCCAGCAGTTTATCGGGCAGGGCTTATGGCTACACCTTC
CDR3aa: CASSLSGRAYGYTF
v_gene: TRBV27
abundance: once
d_gene: .
j_gene: TRBJ1-2